Following are 23 T cell receptor beta chains from one sample sequenced in a study of metastatic and nonmetastatic thyroid tumors. Via MiXCR, TCRdb re-called the PCR reads. The sample includes about 48,000 clones, over 20% of them seen just once. Each patient came to thyroid surgery without any prior treatment (of any kind). Source material: blood. These receptors were taken from a male donor with papillary thyroid cancer or a benign thyroid nodule (not recorded which). Some clones in this sample may be carry-over from other donors' samples.

In the case of this clone: One end of the junction is discordant with germline, which a read error may explain. The chain joins TRBV28 to TRBJ2-7, with D possibly being TRBD2 (5 bases). The germline gives CDR1 MDHEN, CDR2 SYDVKM. The CDR3 has 16 residues. DNA for the CDR3: TGTGCCAACAGTTTATTAACCCGGGGTTGGCCGAGGGAGCAGTACTTC. As protein: CANSLLTRGWPREQYF.

The CDR3 region is CAWTSGRAGTGELFF. In nucleotides, the CDR3 is TGTGCCTGGACTAGCGGGAGGGCGGGAACCGGGGAGCTGTTTTTT. The chain links TRBV30 to TRBJ2-2, with 12 bases identical to TRBD2. Germline CDR1 and CDR2: GTSNPN and SVGIG (reference sequence). There are 15 residues in the CDR3. J was trimmed by 5 bases and V by 4 bases; bases with no gene match: 5.

The chain has TRBV30 and TRBJ1-6; D gene uncertain. Per germline, CDR1 GTSNPN and CDR2 SVGIG (reference sequence). This CDR3 comprises 12 residues. Trimming shortened V by 0 bases and J by 11 bases, and 8 bases separated the two germline ends. The CDR3 DNA reads as TGTGCCTGGAGTGTGGGGAGGACACCCCTCCACTTT. Translated, it gives CAWSVGRTPLHF.

Ten or more counts support this clone. This rearrangement joins TRBV12-3 or TRBV12-4 to TRBJ1-5; D remains ambiguous. The CDR3 covers 16 residues. Trimming removed 2 bases from V and 1 base from J, with 12 bases in between. The CDR3 reads CASSLHGPMSNQPQHF. CDR3 bases: TGTGCCAGCAGTTTACACGGGCCGATGAGCAATCAGCCCCAGCATTTT.

The table lists this clone with many counts. The rearrangement links TRBV15 to TRBJ2-5; D may match TRBD1 or TRBD2 (5 bases each). From germline, CDR1 is LNHNV and CDR2 YYDKDF (reference sequence). V lost 0 bases and J 5 bases, leaving 10 bases between the germline ends. This CDR3 is built from 14 residues. CDR3 residues: CATSRDQGGETQYF. DNA of the CDR3: TGTGCCACCAGCAGAGATCAGGGCGGGGAGACCCAGTACTTC.

Only a few counts were recorded for this clone. The chain joins TRBV6-5 to TRBJ2-7; 10 bases line up with TRBD1. Germline V gene lookup returns CDR1 MNHEY and CDR2 SVGAGI. V shed 5 bases and J 2 bases; nucleotides not matched to a gene: 6. CDR3 length: 15 residues. CDR3 region: CASSVETGGPYEQYF. The DNA of the CDR3 is TGTGCCAGCAGTGTAGAGACAGGGGGCCCCTACGAGCAGTACTTC.

This clone was picked up many times. The rearrangement joins TRBV6-1 to TRBJ2-7; the match to TRBD2 covers 14 bases. The CDR3 extends over 15 amino acids. Germline V gene data show CDR1 as MNHNS and CDR2 as SASEGT. V trimming: 3 bases; J trimming: 5 bases; junction bases outside the gene matches: 3. The CDR3 is CASSDWTSGRNEQYF. The CDR3 region has the DNA TGTGCCAGCAGTGACTGGACTAGCGGGAGGAACGAGCAGTACTTC.

Note on this clone: A read error may explain this, as a much larger clone is one base away. The chain has TRBV3-1 and TRBJ2-2; no definite D call. CDR1 is LGHDT and CDR2 is YNNKEL in the germline V gene (reference sequence). The CDR3 is made up of 16 amino acids. The CDR3 nucleotides read TGTGCCAGCGGCCAAGTCCATGCGATCCGATCCGGGGAGCTGTTTTTT. The encoded protein is CASGQVHAIRSGELFF.

This clone was found many times. This chain joins TRBV30 and TRBJ2-3; 8 nucleotides line up with TRBD1. In germline, CDR1 is GTSNPN, CDR2 SVGIG (reference sequence). The CDR3 runs to 15 residues. The J segment lost 5 bases and the V segment lost 5 bases, leaving 12 bases of the junction unmatched. The CDR3 DNA reads TGTGCCTGGGGGGCTCCCGGGACAGGCGGAGATACGCAGTATTTT. This sequence encodes CAWGAPGTGGDTQYF.

This clone was seen many times. V gene TRBV6-1 combines with J gene TRBJ2-2; tentatively, D is TRBD2 (6 bases). This CDR3 is 15 amino acids long. V lost 6 bases and J 10 bases, leaving 21 bases between the germline ends. CDR1 and CDR2 (germline): MNHNS, SASEGT. CDR3 in DNA: TGTGCCAGCAGCCGAAGCCCCCCGGGGACTGAGGAGCTGTTTTTT. It codes for CASSRSPPGTEELFF.

The table lists this clone with many counts. The chain couples TRBV28 to TRBJ1-5; TRBD1 is a possible D gene (5 bases). The V end lost 2 bases, the J end lost 6 bases, and 11 bases lay between the germline ends. The CDR3 sequence is 14 residues long. CDR1 and CDR2 from the germline V gene are MDHEN and SYDVKM. CDR3 residues: CASSLIQATQPQHF. The CDR3 DNA is TGTGCCAGCAGTTTAATACAGGCCACTCAGCCCCAGCATTTT. Full variable domain (rest looked up from reference TRBV28 and TRBJ1-5): DVKVTQSSRYLVKRTGEKVFLECVQDMDHENMFWYRQDPGLGLRLIYFSYDVKMKEKGDIPEGYSVSREKKERFSLILESASTNQTSMYLCASSLIQATQPQHFGDGTRLSIL.

This clone was recorded at least ten times. The gene calls are TRBV24-1 and TRBJ1-5, with D unresolved. This CDR3 is 19 amino acids long. The ends were cut back, 0 bases at V and 5 bases at J, with 22 bases in the middle. Germline V CDR1 and CDR2: KGHDR, SFDVKD. As DNA, the CDR3 is TGTGCCACCAGTGATTTGCCCGACCGGGCCCTCATTCTATATCAGCCCCAGCATTTT. It translates to CATSDLPDRALILYQPQHF.

The gene calls are TRBV11-2 and TRBJ2-2; no clear D. This CDR3 is 15 amino acids long. Germline-derived CDR1 and CDR2 are SGHAT and FQNNGV. V dropped 1 base and J dropped 6 bases, with 12 bases sitting between them. CDR3 nucleotide sequence: TGTGCCAGCAGCTTAGGTGTGGGGAAGGCCGGGGAGCTGTTTTTT. Its protein is CASSLGVGKAGELFF.

In its sample, this clone was seen many times. The chain couples TRBV28 to TRBJ1-1; TRBD1 agrees at 7 bases. V shed 0 bases, J shed 2 bases, and the junction held 6 bases outside the gene matches. The CDR3 sequence is 16 residues long. Germline V CDR1 and CDR2: MDHEN, SYDVKM. CDR3 DNA sequence: TGTGCCAGCAGTTTATGGGAGGGGGCTAGTAACACTGAAGCTTTCTTT. This encodes CASSLWEGASNTEAFF. Using reference TRBV28 and TRBJ1-1 for the parts outside the CDR3, the full variable domain is DVKVTQSSRYLVKRTGEKVFLECVQDMDHENMFWYRQDPGLGLRLIYFSYDVKMKEKGDIPEGYSVSREKKERFSLILESASTNQTSMYLCASSLWEGASNTEAFFGQGTRLTVV.

This clone was counted many times. The chain links TRBV6-2 or TRBV6-3 to TRBJ2-6; D is perhaps TRBD1 or TRBD2 (5 bases each). The CDR3 is 14 amino acids. The germline V gene encodes CDR1 MNHEY and CDR2 SVGEGT. Trimming left V 2 bases short and J 3 bases short, with 5 bases between. The CDR3 is CASSYGGGANVLTF. In nucleotides, the CDR3 is TGTGCCAGCAGTTACGGGGGTGGGGCCAACGTCCTGACTTTC.

This clone was seen repeatedly, ten times or more. CDR3 in DNA: TGCGCCAGCAGCTTGGCGGGTCTAAGCTCCTACAATGAGCAGTTCTTC. Its translation: CASSLAGLSSYNEQFF. This chain uses TRBV5-1 with TRBJ2-1; unclear D gene. The CDR3 has 16 amino acids. Between the trimmed V and J ends, which lost 0 bases and 0 bases, there was a span of 10 bases. The V gene's germline CDR1 is SGHRS and CDR2 YFSETQ.

This clone occurred many times. The rearrangement uses TRBV20-1 and TRBJ2-1, with 8 bases fitting TRBD2. There are 14 residues in the CDR3. The junction had 11 bases not matched to a gene; V was cut back by 3 bases and J by 10 bases. Germline loops: CDR1 DFQATT, CDR2 SNEGSKA (reference sequence). The DNA for the CDR3 is TGCAGTGCTAGGAGGCGGGAGGAGCCCCAGGAGCAGTTCTTC. The encoded protein is CSARRREEPQEQFF.

This clone was recorded at least ten times. This rearrangement joins TRBV12-3 or TRBV12-4 to TRBJ2-2; perhaps TRBD2 as D (5 bases). Trimming cost V 6 bases and J 6 bases, with 14 bases left between them. The length of the CDR3 is 14 residues. CDR3 DNA: TGTGCCAGCAGCATTACAACGCGGGCCGGGGAGCTGTTTTTT. Translating it yields CASSITTRAGELFF.

This clone has ten or more counts. One base away lies a much larger clone, so this may be a sequencing read error. The J gene is TRBJ2-3, the V gene TRBV6-1; TRBD1 matches 8 bases. The CDR3 totals 15 residues. J lost 4 bases, V lost 8 bases, and 11 bases had no gene match. Per the germline V gene, CDR1 is MNHNS and CDR2 is SASEGT. CDR3 amino acids: CASGVPRQGSDTQYF. The CDR3 DNA reads TGTGCCAGCGGGGTACCGAGACAGGGGTCAGATACGCAGTATTTT.

This clone was found many times. V usage is TRBV27 and J usage is TRBJ1-2; 7 bases align to TRBD1. The germline V gene encodes CDR1 MNHEY and CDR2 SMNVEV (reference sequence). The CDR3 loop spans 16 amino acids. V trimming: 6 bases; J trimming: 4 bases; junction bases outside the gene matches: 14. The CDR3 bases are TGTGCCAGCAGCCAATTGACAGGGATGGGTAGCTATGGCTACACCTTC. This encodes CASSQLTGMGSYGYTF.

This clone was detected many times. The J gene is TRBJ2-5, the V gene TRBV19; 11 nucleotides line up with TRBD2. J lost 9 bases, V lost 4 bases, and 7 bases had no gene match. The V gene's germline CDR1 is LNHDA and CDR2 SQIVND (reference sequence). CDR3 size: 14 residues. The CDR3, as DNA: TGTGCCAGTAGTACCCGACTAGCGGGATCGCCCCAGTACTTC. Amino acid sequence: CASSTRLAGSPQYF.

The chain recombines TRBV30 with TRBJ1-5; D remains unclear. V lost 0 bases and J 7 bases, leaving 13 bases between the germline ends. This CDR3 has 14 amino acids. CDR1 and CDR2 (germline): GTSNPN, SVGIG (reference sequence). CDR3 amino acids: CAWSVLVGRQPQHF. The CDR3 DNA sequence: TGTGCCTGGAGTGTACTCGTAGGAAGGCAGCCCCAGCATTTT.

At least ten counts were recorded for this clone. The chain carries TRBV6-1 and TRBJ1-2; D gene unclear. The CDR3 length is 13 residues. Germline assignment: CDR1 MNHNS and CDR2 SASEGT. V gave up 8 bases and J gave up 0 bases, with 10 bases separating them. The CDR3: CASSDPPNYGYTF. The CDR3 nucleotides read TGTGCCAGCTCTGACCCTCCTAACTATGGCTACACCTTC.